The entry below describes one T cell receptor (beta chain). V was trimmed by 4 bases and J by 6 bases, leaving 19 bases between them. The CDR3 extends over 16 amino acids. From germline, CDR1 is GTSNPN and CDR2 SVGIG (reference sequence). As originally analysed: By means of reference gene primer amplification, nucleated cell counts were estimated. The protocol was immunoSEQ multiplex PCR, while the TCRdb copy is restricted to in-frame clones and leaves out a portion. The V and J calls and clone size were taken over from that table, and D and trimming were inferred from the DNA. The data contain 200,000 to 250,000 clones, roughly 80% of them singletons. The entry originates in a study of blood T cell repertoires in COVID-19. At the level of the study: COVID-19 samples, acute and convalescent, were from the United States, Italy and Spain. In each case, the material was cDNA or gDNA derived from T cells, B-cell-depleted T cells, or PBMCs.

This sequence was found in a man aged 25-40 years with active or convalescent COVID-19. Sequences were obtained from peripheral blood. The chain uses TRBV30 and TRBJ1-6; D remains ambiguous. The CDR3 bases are TGTGCCTGGACGAGGAGGGATCTTGTCCTTAATTCACCCCTCCACTTT. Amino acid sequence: CAWTRRDLVLNSPLHF.